The text below deals with one T cell receptor beta chain. These data are taken from a study of blood T cell repertoires in COVID-19. Overall study: Collection of acute and convalescent COVID-19 samples took place in the United States, Italy and Spain. PBMCs, B-cell-depleted T cells, or T cells provided the cDNA or gDNA that made up the material.

Methods used by the authors: Nucleated cell number was recorded as an estimate derived from reference gene primer amplification. Here immunoSEQ multiplex PCR was the method, and the copy in TCRdb shows in-frame clones only, minus some. D and trimming come from the DNA, and the V and J calls and clone size come from that table. This table has about 50,000 clones, about 91% appearing once. The Seattle site enrolled patients during active infection and followed them longitudinally. V shed 6 bases and J shed 5 bases, with 14 bases lying between them. Germline assignment: CDR1 MDHEN and CDR2 SYDVKM. The CDR3 is 13 residues long.

The sequencing sample was made of peripheral blood. The TCR sequence derives from a woman in her sixties or seventies with COVID-19, enrolled during active disease. The chain links TRBV28 to TRBJ2-7; maybe TRBD1 (6 bases). This chain's CDR3 is CASSLYDRNEQYF. As DNA, the CDR3 is TGTGCCAGCAGCCTATATGACAGGAACGAGCAGTACTTC.